What follows are 27 T cell receptor beta chains derived from one specimen sequenced in a study of blood T cell repertoires in COVID-19. The table came from immunoSEQ multiplex PCR; TCRdb's copy has only in-frame clones and leaves some out. Counted here are 200,000 to 250,000 clones, about four fifths occurring once; the ten biggest clones make up around 3.3%. The sequenced sample consisted of PBMCs or T cells enriched from blood (not recorded which). The origin of the receptors is a woman aged 40 to 50 who had been exposed to COVID-19.

The CDR3, as DNA: TGTGCCAGCAGCCTAGCCGGGGGAGGGAACACAGATACGCAGTATTTT. The encoded protein is CASSLAGGGNTDTQYF. The genes are TRBV7-3 and TRBJ2-3; 7 positions agree with TRBD2. The V gene end was trimmed by 5 bases and the J gene end by 2 bases; junction bases not matched to a gene: 10. The CDR3 is made up of 16 amino acids. Per germline, CDR1 SGHTA and CDR2 FQGTGA. The full variable domain, in which reference TRBV7-3 and TRBJ2-3 provide the parts outside the CDR3, is GAGVSQTPSNKVTEKGKYVELRCDPISGHTALYWYRQSLGQGPEFLIYFQGTGAADDSGLPNDRFFAVRPEGSVSTLKIQRTERGDSAVYLCASSLAGGGNTDTQYFGPGTRLTVL.

The chain joins TRBV7-2 to TRBJ2-7, with D possibly matching TRBD1 (6 bases). V shed 4 bases and J shed 1 base, with 11 bases lying between them. The CDR3 is 14 amino acids. The germline gives CDR1 SGHTA, CDR2 FQGNSA. CDR3 nucleotides: TGTGCCAGCAGCTCCCAACAGGGTTCCTACGAGCAGTACTTC. Its translation is CASSSQQGSYEQYF.

J is TRBJ1-1 and V is TRBV5-1; TRBD1 matches 10 bases. V shed 3 bases and J 8 bases; nucleotides not matched to a gene: 10. The CDR3 runs to 15 residues. Germline V gives CDR1 SGHRS, CDR2 YFSETQ. The DNA for the CDR3 is TGCGCCAGCAGCTGGACCGGGACAGGGGCCCGGGAAGCTTTCTTT. Translating gives CASSWTGTGAREAFF.

Concerning this clone: The sample contains more than one DNA sequence encoding this CDR3. This sequence joins TRBV7-3 and TRBJ2-5, with D possibly TRBD2 on 6 matching bases. Germline CDR1 is SGHTA and CDR2 is FQGTGA. Trimming pared 2 bases from V and 5 bases from J, leaving 9 bases between. The CDR3 sequence is 13 residues long. CDR3 amino acids: CASSLGSGETQYF. The CDR3 coding sequence is TGTGCCAGCAGCTTAGGTAGCGGTGAGACCCAGTACTTC.

This sequence joins TRBV9 and TRBJ2-2; maybe TRBD2 (5 bases). The CDR3 extends over 18 amino acids. Trimming cost V 4 bases and J 2 bases, with 21 bases left between them. In germline, CDR1 is SGDLS, CDR2 YYNGEE. CDR3 region: CASSPLRVSALNTGELFF. In nucleotides, the CDR3 is TGTGCCAGCAGCCCCTTGAGGGTCTCCGCTTTAAACACCGGGGAGCTGTTTTTT.

The gene calls are TRBV2 and TRBJ2-5; tentatively, D is TRBD1 (6 bases). The CDR3 consists of 14 residues. Germline CDR1 SNHLY, CDR2 FYNNEI. With 9 bases removed from V and 2 bases from J, the gap between germline ends came to 16 bases. This CDR3 reads CASRTEGKQETQYF. Written as DNA, the CDR3 is TGTGCCAGTAGGACAGAGGGAAAGCAAGAGACCCAGTACTTC.

V usage is TRBV2 and J usage is TRBJ2-7; 8 bases map to TRBD1. Unmatched junction bases numbered 5, after V lost 4 bases and J lost 3 bases. The CDR3 has 14 residues. Germline values: CDR1 SNHLY, CDR2 FYNNEI. CDR3 protein: CASSARQGFYEQYF. The CDR3 DNA reads TGTGCCAGCAGTGCCCGACAGGGGTTCTACGAGCAGTACTTC.

This clone was found a few times. The rearrangement joins TRBV4-1 to TRBJ2-2; maybe TRBD1 (6 bases). Germline CDR1 is MGHRA and CDR2 is YSYEKL. CDR3 size: 18 residues. The ends were cut back, 3 bases at V and 0 bases at J, with 17 bases in the middle. The CDR3 DNA follows: TGCGCCAGCAGCCAGTTCGATTATCGGACAGCGAACACCGGGGAGCTGTTTTTT. Encoded protein: CASSQFDYRTANTGELFF.

V gene TRBV2 combines with J gene TRBJ1-5, with a weak D call TRBD1 (6 bases). The CDR3 has 13 residues. The V end was cut by 8 bases, the J end by 4 bases, with 12 bases between. Germline lookup yields CDR1 SNHLY and CDR2 FYNNEI. This CDR3 is CASRGQPNQPQHF. CDR3 DNA sequence: TGTGCCAGCCGTGGACAGCCAAATCAGCCCCAGCATTTT.

This clone showed up just once. The chain carries TRBV28 and TRBJ1-2, with a tentative D call TRBD1 (5 bases). Germline values: CDR1 MDHEN, CDR2 SYDVKM. The CDR3 loop spans 17 amino acids. The V gene lost 5 bases and the J gene lost 4 bases, with 23 bases spanning the gap. CDR3 residues: CASSPGGQGGLVYGYTF. CDR3 nucleotides: TGTGCCAGCAGTCCTGGAGGGCAGGGCGGACTCGTCTATGGCTACACCTTC.

This sequence joins TRBV19 and TRBJ2-3, with D perhaps TRBD1 (6 bases). Germline CDR1 reads LNHDA; CDR2 reads SQIVND (reference sequence). Trimming pared 11 bases from V and 4 bases from J, leaving 16 bases between. The CDR3 has 13 residues. CDR3 sequence (DNA): TGTGCCTCGGTACAGGGTGGAGCAGATACGCAGTATTTT. Translated: CASVQGGADTQYF.

The J gene is TRBJ1-6, the V gene TRBV19; 7 nucleotides match TRBD1. V shed 5 bases, J shed 8 bases, and the junction held 12 bases outside the gene matches. CDR1 is LNHDA, CDR2 SQIVND, per germline (reference sequence). CDR3 length equals 16 residues. DNA of the CDR3: TGTGCCAGTAGTCCCCAAGCAGGGACAGTCTATTCACCCCTCCACTTT. Protein sequence: CASSPQAGTVYSPLHF.

The V and J genes are TRBV5-1 and TRBJ1-5; D is unclear. There are 16 residues in the CDR3. From germline, CDR1 is SGHRS and CDR2 YFSETQ. V dropped 0 bases and J dropped 7 bases, with 17 bases sitting between them. The CDR3 coding sequence is TGCGCCAGCAGCTTGGGCGAGCTCAGCGGGAGGCAGCCCCAGCATTTT. This encodes CASSLGELSGRQPQHF. The whole variable domain, remainder taken from reference TRBV5-1 and TRBJ1-5, is KAGVTQTPRYLIKTRGQQVTLSCSPISGHRSVSWYQQTPGQGLQFLFEYFSETQRNKGNFPGRFSGRQFSNSRSEMNVSTLELGDSALYLCASSLGELSGRQPQHFGDGTRLSIL.

The CDR3: CASSVDPGLEAFF. The CDR3 DNA sequence: TGTGCCAGCAGCGTAGATCCCGGTCTCGAAGCTTTCTTT. The chain is built from TRBV9 and TRBJ1-1; unclear D gene. This CDR3 is built from 13 residues. Germline V lookup: CDR1 SGDLS, CDR2 YYNGEE. V lost 0 bases, J lost 8 bases, and 11 bases lay in between.

The rearrangement links TRBV27 to TRBJ1-4; 7 nucleotides agree with TRBD1. The CDR3 spans 17 residues. Germline CDR1 MNHEY, CDR2 SMNVEV (reference sequence). Germline trimming cut 0 bases from V and 4 bases from J; bases unmatched to any gene: 8. DNA of the CDR3: TGTGCCAGCAGTTTATCGCCGAACAGGGGCCTTAATGAAAAACTGTTTTTT. The encoded protein is CASSLSPNRGLNEKLFF.

V gene TRBV19 combines with J gene TRBJ1-4; TRBD1 agrees at 9 bases. Per the germline V gene, CDR1 is LNHDA and CDR2 is SQIVND (reference sequence). The V gene end was trimmed by 10 bases and the J gene end by 11 bases; junction bases not matched to a gene: 11. CDR3 length: 13 residues. The CDR3 protein is CATFPGQGGKLFF. The CDR3 DNA follows: TGTGCCACCTTCCCGGGACAGGGCGGTAAACTGTTTTTT.

This chain joins TRBV27 and TRBJ1-2; the D gene is possibly TRBD1 (5 bases). CDR3 length: 19 amino acids. Germline CDR1 MNHEY, CDR2 SMNVEV (reference sequence). V was cut by 5 bases and J by 1 base, with 26 bases left in between. The chain's CDR3 is CASSIHPSGAGFLNYGYTF. In DNA form, the CDR3 reads TGTGCCAGCAGTATCCACCCCTCCGGGGCGGGGTTTCTTAACTATGGCTACACCTTC.

The chain recombines TRBV2 with TRBJ1-3; unclear D gene. The CDR3 loop spans 15 amino acids. Trimming stripped 1 base from V and 3 bases from J, with 10 bases between. Germline CDR1 reads SNHLY; CDR2 reads FYNNEI. CDR3 nucleotides: TGTGCCAGCAGTGAAGATGGGAGACATGGAAACACCATATATTTT. This gives the protein CASSEDGRHGNTIYF.

The chain recombines TRBV27 with TRBJ2-1, with D possibly matching TRBD1 (5 bases). This CDR3 is built from 13 residues. Germline loops: CDR1 MNHEY, CDR2 SMNVEV (reference sequence). V was shortened by 0 bases and J by 9 bases, with 9 bases between the two germline ends. The CDR3 here is CASSLSGLAEQFF. CDR3 coding DNA: TGTGCCAGCAGTTTATCGGGGCTGGCTGAGCAGTTCTTC.

This chain uses TRBV18 with TRBJ2-7; a possible D gene is TRBD1 (6 bases). V gave up 0 bases and J gave up 3 bases, with 6 bases separating them. This CDR3 is 13 amino acids long. CDR1 KGHSH and CDR2 LQKENI come from the germline V gene. The CDR3 nucleotides read TGTGCCAGCTCACCACCGGACAGCTACGAGCAGTACTTC. Amino acid sequence: CASSPPDSYEQYF.

This chain connects TRBV28 to TRBJ1-2; 8 bases match TRBD1. CDR1 is MDHEN and CDR2 is SYDVKM in the germline V gene. The CDR3 length is 15 residues. V shed 7 bases and J 1 base; nucleotides not matched to a gene: 8. The CDR3 nucleotides are TGTGCCAGCATTGGCCCCGGACAGGGTAACTATGGCTACACCTTC. It yields the protein CASIGPGQGNYGYTF.

V is TRBV27 and J is TRBJ1-6; 10 bases match TRBD1. Germline values: CDR1 MNHEY, CDR2 SMNVEV (reference sequence). This CDR3 is 21 amino acids long. The V segment lost 5 bases and the J segment 9 bases; nucleotides outside the gene matches: 25. In DNA form, the CDR3 reads TGTGCCAGCAGTCCACCGACGGGGGTGACAGGGGGCTTTCCCTACTCTTCACCCCTCCACTTT. This encodes CASSPPTGVTGGFPYSSPLHF.

The chain couples TRBV7-9 to TRBJ1-2, with D uncertain. The CDR3 covers 14 residues. Germline V gives CDR1 SEHNR, CDR2 FQNEAQ (reference sequence). V lost 7 bases and J lost 5, with 17 bases in between. CDR3 sequence: CASIDGGSLYGYTF. The CDR3 coding sequence is TGTGCCAGCATCGACGGAGGTAGCCTTTATGGCTACACCTTC.

In DNA form, the CDR3 reads TGTGCCAGCAGTCAAGGGGGCGCCGGGGAGCTGTTTTTT. The encoded protein is CASSQGGAGELFF. The chain recombines TRBV27 with TRBJ2-2; 7 nucleotides match TRBD1. CDR3 length: 13 amino acids. V shed 5 bases, J shed 6 bases, and the junction held 3 bases outside the gene matches. Germline loops: CDR1 MNHEY, CDR2 SMNVEV (reference sequence).

This chain uses TRBV19 with TRBJ1-2; weak D call: TRBD1 (5 bases). Deletions cut 5 bases from V and 4 bases from J, with 11 bases between. Germline V gives CDR1 LNHDA, CDR2 SQIVND (reference sequence). This CDR3 is built from 13 residues. The CDR3 DNA is TGTGCCAGTAGTCATGACAGCGTCTATGGCTACACCTTC. Protein sequence: CASSHDSVYGYTF.

The V and J genes are TRBV28 and TRBJ1-2; 8 bases map to TRBD1. Losses at the gene ends were 5 bases for V and 7 bases for J; bases not matched to a gene: 15. The CDR3 length is 16 residues. Germline V gene sequence: CDR1 MDHEN, CDR2 SYDVKM. The CDR3 loop is CASSTGQVVGVGGYTF. For the CDR3, the DNA is TGTGCCAGCAGTACGGGACAGGTCGTCGGGGTTGGTGGCTACACCTTC.

Comments on this clone: The same CDR3 can be traced to other DNA sequences in this sample. This chain uses TRBV11-3 with TRBJ1-3, with TRBD1 identical over 10 bases. The germline V gene encodes CDR1 SGHNT and CDR2 YENEEA. The CDR3 loop spans 13 amino acids. V gave up 5 bases and J gave up 7 bases; unmatched junction bases: 2. DNA of the CDR3: TGTGCCAGCAGCACGGGACAGGGGAACACCATATATTTT. Translated: CASSTGQGNTIYF.